This T cell receptor (beta chain) was observed in a study of cytomegalovirus exposure and HLA in healthy donors. Findings and caveats of the study: The likely explanation for a cluster of highly shared sequence variants was sequencing artifact.

The PCR employed 60 Vbeta primers together with 13 Jbeta primers. Sequencing used immunoSEQ multiplex PCR; TCRdb keeps in-frame clones, though not all of them. The table lists about 200,000 clones, roughly 87% of them singletons. Germline CDR1 and CDR2: SGHNT and YYREEE (reference sequence). This CDR3 is built from 13 residues. The V end was cut by 0 bases, the J end by 3 bases, with 7 bases between. As for this clone: Antigen unknown.

The sequencing sample was made of PBMCs. The source of this sequence is a boy younger than 10 in good health and CMV-seronegative. The V and J genes are TRBV5-4 and TRBJ2-7; D is undetermined. Written as DNA, the CDR3 is TGTGCCAGCAGCTTGGGGGCTCGCTACGAGCAGTACTTC. It codes for CASSLGARYEQYF.